This TCR beta chain was recorded in a study of blood T cell repertoires in COVID-19. TCRdb's copy holds only in-frame clones and misses some; the assay was immunoSEQ multiplex PCR. The sample has 250,000 to 300,000 clones, around 83% seen once; the top ten hold around 3.6%. The sequencing input was peripheral blood. This receptor was taken from a man aged 18 to 35 with active or convalescent COVID-19.

CDR3 sequence: CASSLGRSSYGYTF. The CDR3 region has the DNA TGTGCCAGCAGCCTGGGGCGGTCTTCCTATGGCTACACCTTC. V usage is TRBV5-6 and J usage is TRBJ1-2, with D possibly TRBD1 on 5 matching bases. With 4 bases removed from V and 4 bases from J, the gap between germline ends came to 14 bases. This CDR3 has 14 amino acids. Looked up from germline, CDR1 is SGHDT and CDR2 is YYEEEE.